The 4 T cell receptor beta chains below come from one sample, sequenced in a study of identical twins. TCRdb re-called the 5' RACE reads with MiXCR, one entry per CDR3 protein. The sample shows roughly 720,000 distinct CDR3 sequences, 18% of them seen only once. This sample also appeared in a second study, on T cells expressing NK-cell markers.

The specimen was PBMCs. The receptors shown here come from a woman between 18 and 29 years old in good health.

This clonotype occurred a few times. The genes are TRBV13 and TRBJ1-1; D perhaps matches TRBD1 (5 bases). The V and J ends lost 7 bases and 10 bases respectively, with 16 bases between them. There are 12 residues in the CDR3. The germline V gene encodes CDR1 PRHDT and CDR2 FYEKMQ (reference sequence). CDR3 sequence: CASTGTTRTAFF. CDR3 nucleotides: TGTGCCAGCACGGGGACGACGCGTACAGCTTTCTTT.

The chain carries TRBV6-2 or TRBV6-3 and TRBJ2-1; D is unresolved. The germline V and J ends were trimmed by 2 bases and 12 bases, with 11 bases remaining between them. The germline gives CDR1 MNHEY, CDR2 SVGEGT. This CDR3 has 12 amino acids. The CDR3, as DNA: TGTGCCAGCAGTTACATGGCCCTAGGGCAGTTCTTC. Its translation is CASSYMALGQFF.

This clonotype was observed a handful of times. This chain joins TRBV20-1 and TRBJ2-1; 16 nucleotides agree with TRBD2. The CDR3 contains 15 residues. CDR1 is DFQATT, CDR2 SNEGSKA, per germline (reference sequence). V was clipped by 5 bases and J by 8 bases; unmatched bases: 6. CDR3 sequence (DNA): TGCAGTGCTGTAACGGGACTAGCGGGAGGGTATGAGCAGTTCTTC. It encodes CSAVTGLAGGYEQFF.

At least ten counts were recorded for this clonotype. The genes are TRBV18 and TRBJ2-5; D unresolved. Germline-derived CDR1 and CDR2 are KGHSH and LQKENI. Trimming stripped 1 base from V and 1 base from J, with 7 bases between. The CDR3 loop spans 14 amino acids. CDR3: CASSPQHPQETQYF. As DNA, the CDR3 is TGTGCCAGCTCACCACAACACCCCCAAGAGACCCAGTACTTC.